A selection of T cell receptor beta chains follows, all from one sample in a study of Ad26.COV2.S vaccination and SARS-CoV-2 variants. TCRdb's copy holds only in-frame clones and misses some; the assay was immunoSEQ multiplex PCR. The data hold around 320,000 clones, with around 85% observed a single time. This specimen was peripheral blood, taken in a trial of Ad26.COV2.S vaccine versus placebo. These receptors all come from a person between 18 and 59 years old who received the Ad26.COV2.S COVID-19 vaccine or a placebo. The CDR3 runs from the conserved cysteine through the conserved F or W. Fields, in order: V gene, D gene, clone size, J gene, CDR3 DNA, CDR3 protein. D genes are given only for firm matches. The listing skips clone size in some rows; elsewhere it reads once, few, many or a size class.

TRBV27	TRBD2	-	TRBJ2-3	TGTGCCAGCAGTCCAACCCCCCCAGGAGCGGGGTCAAGGGATACGCAGTATTTT	CASSPTPPGAGSRDTQYF
TRBV6-5	-	-	TRBJ1-1	TGTGCCAGCAGTCGCCCGAACCGCGGGAACACTGAAGCTTTCTTT	CASSRPNRGNTEAFF
TRBV24-1	-	-	TRBJ1-4	TGTGCCACCAGTGAGGGGGTAAGTGAAAAACTGTTTTTT	CATSEGVSEKLFF
TRBV6-5	-	once	TRBJ1-5	TGTGCCAGCAGCCGCCAGAAAAGCAATCAGCCCCAGCATTTT	CASSRQKSNQPQHF
TRBV7-2	-	-	TRBJ1-3	TGTGCCAGCAGCTTAAACGGCCCCCCGGGAAACACCATATATTTT	CASSLNGPPGNTIYF
TRBV6-5	-	-	TRBJ1-5	TGTGCCAGCAGTCCTCGGAAGGGCTCGGATCAGCCCCAGCATTTT	CASSPRKGSDQPQHF
TRBV6-5	-	-	TRBJ2-7	TGTGCCAGCAGTTACTCCGCGCAGTCCCTCCCGGCCGAGCAGTACTTC	CASSYSAQSLPAEQYF
TRBV7-7	-	once	TRBJ2-2	TGTGCTAGCAGCTTACCCTCATTAGGTGGGGGGACAAACACCGGGGAGCTGTTTTTT	CASSLPSLGGGTNTGELFF
TRBV5-5	-	once	TRBJ2-3	TGTGCCAGCAGCCCCAGGCCATACCAAACGGCCGATACGCAGTATTTT	CASSPRPYQTADTQYF
TRBV6-5	-	-	TRBJ2-2	TGTGCCAGCAAATCCACCGGGGAGCTGTTTTTT	CASKSTGELFF
TRBV6-5	-	-	TRBJ2-2	TGTGCCAGCAGTTACTCGACCGGGCCCGGGGAGCTGTTTTTT	CASSYSTGPGELFF
TRBV12-3/TRBV12-4	-	-	TRBJ2-7	TGTGCCAGCAGCAGATCCGGGAAAAACGAGCAGTACTTC	CASSRSGKNEQYF
TRBV10-3	-	-	TRBJ2-3	TGTGCCATGGGACAGGGAGCGGGGGCCCTAGATACGCAGTATTTT	CAMGQGAGALDTQYF
TRBV2	TRBD1	-	TRBJ2-3	TGTGCCAGCAGTGAACGGGACAGGGAGACAGATACGCAGTATTTT	CASSERDRETDTQYF
TRBV4-2	-	many	TRBJ1-1	TGTGCCAGCAGCCAAGATGGGCCCCACACTGAAGCTTTCTTT	CASSQDGPHTEAFF
TRBV19	-	few	TRBJ2-7	TGTGCCAGTAGTATAGTACAGGGCGAGCAGTACTTC	CASSIVQGEQYF
TRBV11-3	-	-	TRBJ1-1	TGTGCCAGCAGCCCTACCCTTGTAGAGGGGCCTGAAGCTTTCTTT	CASSPTLVEGPEAFF
TRBV30	-	-	TRBJ1-4	TGTGCCTGGATCGGGGGGAAGGCTGAAAAACTGTTTTTT	CAWIGGKAEKLFF
TRBV21-1	-	-	TRBJ1-2	TGTGCCAGCCAACAGGGGAATGACTATGGCTACACCTTC	CASQQGNDYGYTF
TRBV19	-	-	TRBJ1-1	TGTGCCAGTAGTACCCCGGGACGGATCGCTATGAACACTGAAGCTTTCTTT	CASSTPGRIAMNTEAFF
TRBV7-9	TRBD2	-	TRBJ2-5	TGTGCCAGCAGCCGGCTAGCGGGGGCCCAGGAGACCCAGTACTTC	CASSRLAGAQETQYF
TRBV10-3	TRBD2	-	TRBJ2-7	TGTGCCATCAGCACTAGCGGGGGCTACGAGCAGTACTTC	CAISTSGGYEQYF
TRBV6-5	-	-	TRBJ1-4	TGTGCCAGCAGTTACTCTGGGGGCCGTGAAAAACTGTTTTTT	CASSYSGGREKLFF
TRBV6-5	TRBD1	-	TRBJ1-1	TGTGCCAGCAGGCAGGGGGCCGACACTGAAGCTTTCTTT	CASRQGADTEAFF
TRBV15	-	-	TRBJ2-2	TGTGCCACCAGCAGAGATTCGCGGGGCACCGGGGAGCTGTTTTTT	CATSRDSRGTGELFF
TRBV27	TRBD2	many	TRBJ2-7	TGTGCCAGCAGCCGAAGCGGGGGGGCTCGGGAGCAGTACTTC	CASSRSGGAREQYF
TRBV5-8	-	-	TRBJ1-1	TGTGCCAGCAGCTTAAGACACACTGAAGCTTTCTTT	CASSLRHTEAFF
TRBV12-3/TRBV12-4	-	once	TRBJ2-3	TGTGCCAGCCAGCGAGGCGGCACAGATACGCAGTATTTT	CASQRGGTDTQYF
TRBV18	-	-	TRBJ1-2	TGTGCCAGCTCACCATTGGACAAAGGAGTAAATGGCTACACCTTC	CASSPLDKGVNGYTF
TRBV5-1	-	-	TRBJ2-5	TGCGCCAGCAGCGATCGGGACTGGGGTGAGACCCAGTACTTC	CASSDRDWGETQYF
TRBV19	-	once	TRBJ2-2	TGTGCCAGTAGTATTGTCCCCGGGGAGCTGTTTTTT	CASSIVPGELFF
TRBV2	-	-	TRBJ1-4	TGTGCCAGCAGCCCTCCCTTTCTACAGGCCCTTAATGAAAAACTGTTTTTT	CASSPPFLQALNEKLFF
TRBV6-1	-	-	TRBJ1-6	TGTGCCAGCAGTGACAGGGCAGGCTCCTATAATTCACCCCTCCACTTT	CASSDRAGSYNSPLHF
TRBV5-1	-	-	TRBJ1-2	TGCGCCAGCAGCCCGGCGCTTGGGCCGGGGGGCTACACCTTC	CASSPALGPGGYTF
TRBV12-5	-	-	TRBJ1-5	TGTGCTAGTGGAAGGGGGAATCAGCCCCAGCATTTT	CASGRGNQPQHF
TRBV27	-	once	TRBJ1-2	TGTGCCAGCAGTTCTAGCAGATTCTATGGCTACACCTTC	CASSSSRFYGYTF
TRBV18	-	-	TRBJ1-5	TGTGCCAGCTCACCTCTTGGGGCGGGAAGCAATCAGCCCCAGCATTTT	CASSPLGAGSNQPQHF
TRBV24-1	TRBD1	-	TRBJ2-3	TGTGCCACCAGTTGGGGACAGGGTCGTACAGATACGCAGTATTTT	CATSWGQGRTDTQYF
TRBV12-3/TRBV12-4	-	-	TRBJ2-3	TGTGCCAGCAGTTTGGGTGTGGCAGATACGCAGTATTTT	CASSLGVADTQYF
TRBV29-1	TRBD1	-	TRBJ2-7	TGCAGCGTTCGTTTGGGACAGGGGGCCTACGAGCAGTACTTC	CSVRLGQGAYEQYF
TRBV5-1	TRBD1	once	TRBJ1-6	TGCGCCAGCAGCAGGCCGGGACAGGGGGTGAATTCACCCCTCCACTTT	CASSRPGQGVNSPLHF
TRBV28	-	-	TRBJ1-5	TGTGCCAGCAGAGTAGGGGGGGTTCAGCCCCAGCATTTT	CASRVGGVQPQHF
TRBV3-1/TRBV3-2	TRBD2	-	TRBJ2-5	TGTGCCAGCAGCCAAGCCCTTCCGGGACTAGCTGGGGGAGAGACCCAGTACTTC	CASSQALPGLAGGETQYF
TRBV25-1	TRBD1	-	TRBJ2-1	TGTGCCAGCAGTGATACAAACAGGGGACCGAGCAATGAGCAGTTCTTC	CASSDTNRGPSNEQFF
TRBV7-6	-	-	TRBJ2-7	TGTGCCAGCAGCTTTGGGGGGAGTTCTGGGCGGGAGCAGTACTTC	CASSFGGSSGREQYF
TRBV5-4	-	-	TRBJ1-1	TGTGCCAGCAGCTTGGCCACAGTACCCACTGAAGCTTTCTTT	CASSLATVPTEAFF